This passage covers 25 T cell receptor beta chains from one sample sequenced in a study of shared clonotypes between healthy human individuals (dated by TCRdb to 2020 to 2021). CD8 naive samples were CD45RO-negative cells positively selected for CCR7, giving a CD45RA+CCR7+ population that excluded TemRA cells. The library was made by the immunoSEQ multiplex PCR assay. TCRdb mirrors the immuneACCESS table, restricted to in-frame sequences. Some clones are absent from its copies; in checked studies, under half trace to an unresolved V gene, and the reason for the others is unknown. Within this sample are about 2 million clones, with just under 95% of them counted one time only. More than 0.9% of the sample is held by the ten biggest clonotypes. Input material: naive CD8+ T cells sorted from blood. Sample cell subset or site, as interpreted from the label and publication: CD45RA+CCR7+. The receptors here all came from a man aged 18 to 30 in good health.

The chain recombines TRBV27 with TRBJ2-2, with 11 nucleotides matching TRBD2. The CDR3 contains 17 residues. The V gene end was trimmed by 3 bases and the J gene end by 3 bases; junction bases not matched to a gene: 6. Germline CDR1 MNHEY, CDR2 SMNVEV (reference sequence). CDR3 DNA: TGTGCCAGCAGTTTGCTACTAGCGGGGGCCTACACCGGGGAGCTGTTTTTT. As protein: CASSLLLAGAYTGELFF.

The CDR3 DNA reads TGTGCCAGCAGCGTAGGACCGTTCACCGGGGAGCTGTTTTTT. It specifies CASSVGPFTGELFF. V usage is TRBV9 and J usage is TRBJ2-2; no firm D call. The germline gives CDR1 SGDLS, CDR2 YYNGEE. Trimming removed 0 bases at V and 4 bases at J, with 7 bases between. This CDR3 contains 14 residues.

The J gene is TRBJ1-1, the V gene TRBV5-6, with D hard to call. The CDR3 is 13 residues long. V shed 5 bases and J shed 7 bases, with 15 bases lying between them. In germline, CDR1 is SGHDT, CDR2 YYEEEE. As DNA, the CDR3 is TGTGCCAGCAGGGGATGGGGTTCCCTTGAAGCTTTCTTT. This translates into CASRGWGSLEAFF.

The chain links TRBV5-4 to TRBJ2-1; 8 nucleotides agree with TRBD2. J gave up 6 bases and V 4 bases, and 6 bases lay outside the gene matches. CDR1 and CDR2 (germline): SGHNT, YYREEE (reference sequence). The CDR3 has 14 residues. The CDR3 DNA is TGTGCCAGCAGCCTGGACGGACTAGCCAATGAGCAGTTCTTC. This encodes CASSLDGLANEQFF.

The CDR3 loop reads CASTGTGGATNEKLFF. The CDR3 coding sequence is TGTGCCAGCACCGGGACAGGGGGCGCAACTAATGAAAAACTGTTTTTT. This chain joins TRBV30 and TRBJ1-4; 12 nucleotides match TRBD1. Unmatched junction bases numbered 7, after V lost 8 bases and J lost 0 bases. This CDR3 spans 16 amino acids. CDR1 is GTSNPN, CDR2 SVGIG, per germline (reference sequence).

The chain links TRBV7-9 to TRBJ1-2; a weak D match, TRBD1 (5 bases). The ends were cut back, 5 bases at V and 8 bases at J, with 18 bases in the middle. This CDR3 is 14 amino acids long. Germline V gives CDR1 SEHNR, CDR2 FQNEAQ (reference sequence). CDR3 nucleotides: TGTGCCAGCAGCCAACCGGGACTTGAGGTGGGCTACACCTTC. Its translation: CASSQPGLEVGYTF.

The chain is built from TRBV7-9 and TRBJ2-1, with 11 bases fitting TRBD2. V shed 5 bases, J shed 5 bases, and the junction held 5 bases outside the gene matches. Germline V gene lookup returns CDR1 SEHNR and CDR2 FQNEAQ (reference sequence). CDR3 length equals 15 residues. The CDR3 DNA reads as TGTGCCAGCAGCCAGGGACTAGCGGAGCACAATGAGCAGTTCTTC. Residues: CASSQGLAEHNEQFF.

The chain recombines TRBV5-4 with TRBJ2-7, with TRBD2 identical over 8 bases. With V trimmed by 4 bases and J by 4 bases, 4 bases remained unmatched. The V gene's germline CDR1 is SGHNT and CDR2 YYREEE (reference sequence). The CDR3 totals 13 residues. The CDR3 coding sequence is TGTGCCAGCAGCACCACTAGCGGATACGAGCAGTACTTC. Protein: CASSTTSGYEQYF.

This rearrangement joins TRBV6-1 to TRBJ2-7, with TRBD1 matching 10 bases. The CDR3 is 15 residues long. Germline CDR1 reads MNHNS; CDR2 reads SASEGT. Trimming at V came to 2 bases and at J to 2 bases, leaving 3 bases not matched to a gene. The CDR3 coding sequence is TGTGCCAGCAGTGAATTAGGACAGGGGGCCTACGAGCAGTACTTC. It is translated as CASSELGQGAYEQYF.

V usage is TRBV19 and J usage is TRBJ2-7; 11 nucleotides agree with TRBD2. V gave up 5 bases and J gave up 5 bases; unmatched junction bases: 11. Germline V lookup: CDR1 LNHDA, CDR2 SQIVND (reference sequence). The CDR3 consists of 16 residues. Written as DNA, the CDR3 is TGTGCCAGTAGTTCCACACTAGCGGGGGAAGCCGACGAGCAGTACTTC. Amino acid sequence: CASSSTLAGEADEQYF.

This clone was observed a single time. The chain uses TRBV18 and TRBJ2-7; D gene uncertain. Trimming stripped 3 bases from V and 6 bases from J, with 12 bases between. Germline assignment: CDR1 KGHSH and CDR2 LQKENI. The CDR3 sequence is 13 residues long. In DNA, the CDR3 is TGTGCCAGCTCACCGGAAAACAAACGCGAGCAGTACTTC. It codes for CASSPENKREQYF.

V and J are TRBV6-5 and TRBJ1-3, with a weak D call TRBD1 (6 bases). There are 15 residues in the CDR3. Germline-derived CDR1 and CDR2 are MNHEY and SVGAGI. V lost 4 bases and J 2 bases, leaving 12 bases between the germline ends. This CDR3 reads CASSSDGGTGNTIYF. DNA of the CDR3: TGTGCCAGCAGTTCCGATGGGGGCACTGGAAACACCATATATTTT.

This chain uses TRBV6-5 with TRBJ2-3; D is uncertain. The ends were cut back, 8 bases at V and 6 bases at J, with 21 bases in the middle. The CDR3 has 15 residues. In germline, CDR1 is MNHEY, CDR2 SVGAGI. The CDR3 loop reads CASHQVAGIGDTQYF. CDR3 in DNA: TGTGCCAGCCACCAGGTGGCAGGAATAGGGGATACGCAGTATTTT.

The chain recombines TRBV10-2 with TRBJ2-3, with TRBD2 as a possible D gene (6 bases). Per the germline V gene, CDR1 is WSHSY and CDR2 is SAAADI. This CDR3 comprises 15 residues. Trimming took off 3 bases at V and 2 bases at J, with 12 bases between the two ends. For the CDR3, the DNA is TGCGCCAGCAGTGAACTAGCAACCACCACAGATACGCAGTATTTT. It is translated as CASSELATTTDTQYF.

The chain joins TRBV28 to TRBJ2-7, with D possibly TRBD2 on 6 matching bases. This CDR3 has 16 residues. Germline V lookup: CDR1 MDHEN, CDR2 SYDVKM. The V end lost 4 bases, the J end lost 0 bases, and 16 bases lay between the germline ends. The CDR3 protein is CASSSSGLPSSYEQYF. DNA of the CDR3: TGTGCCAGCAGTTCCTCTGGACTACCGAGCTCCTACGAGCAGTACTTC. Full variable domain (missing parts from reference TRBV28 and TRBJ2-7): DVKVTQSSRYLVKRTGEKVFLECVQDMDHENMFWYRQDPGLGLRLIYFSYDVKMKEKGDIPEGYSVSREKKERFSLILESASTNQTSMYLCASSSSGLPSSYEQYFGPGTRLTVT.

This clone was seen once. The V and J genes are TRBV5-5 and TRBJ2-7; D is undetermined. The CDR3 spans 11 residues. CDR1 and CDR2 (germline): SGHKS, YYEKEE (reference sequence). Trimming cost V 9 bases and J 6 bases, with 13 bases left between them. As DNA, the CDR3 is TGTGCCACCGAGTGGGGAACCGAGCAGTACTTC. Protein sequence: CATEWGTEQYF.

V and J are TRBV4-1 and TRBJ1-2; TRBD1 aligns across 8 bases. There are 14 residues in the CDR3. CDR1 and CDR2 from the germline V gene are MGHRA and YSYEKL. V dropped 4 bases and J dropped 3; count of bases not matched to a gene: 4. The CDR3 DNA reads TGCGCCAGCAGCCGAACAGGGGGAGACTATGGCTACACCTTC. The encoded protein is CASSRTGGDYGYTF.

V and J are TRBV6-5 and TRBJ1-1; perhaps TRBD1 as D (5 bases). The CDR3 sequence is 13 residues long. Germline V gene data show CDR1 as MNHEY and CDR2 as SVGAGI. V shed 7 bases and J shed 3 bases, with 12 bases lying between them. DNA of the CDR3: TGTGCCAGCAAAATACAGGAGGACACTGAAGCTTTCTTT. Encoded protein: CASKIQEDTEAFF.

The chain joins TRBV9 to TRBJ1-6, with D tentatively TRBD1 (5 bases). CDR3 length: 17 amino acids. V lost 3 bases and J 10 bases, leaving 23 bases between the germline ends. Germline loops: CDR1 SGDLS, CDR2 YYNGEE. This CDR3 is CASSAYWERDGASPLHF. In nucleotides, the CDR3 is TGTGCCAGCAGCGCATACTGGGAAAGGGACGGGGCCTCACCCCTCCACTTT.

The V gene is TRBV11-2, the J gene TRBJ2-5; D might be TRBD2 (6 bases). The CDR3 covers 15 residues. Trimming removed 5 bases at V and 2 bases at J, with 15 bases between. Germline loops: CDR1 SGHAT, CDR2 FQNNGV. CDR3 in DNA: TGTGCCAGCAGCCAACACTGGAGGGTGCAAGAGACCCAGTACTTC. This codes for CASSQHWRVQETQYF.

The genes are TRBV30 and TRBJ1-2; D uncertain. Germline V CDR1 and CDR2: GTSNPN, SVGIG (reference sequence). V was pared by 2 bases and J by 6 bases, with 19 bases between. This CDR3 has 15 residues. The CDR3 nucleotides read TGTGCCTGGAGTTACTTCAACGCCGAACTTAATGGCTACACCTTC. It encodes CAWSYFNAELNGYTF.

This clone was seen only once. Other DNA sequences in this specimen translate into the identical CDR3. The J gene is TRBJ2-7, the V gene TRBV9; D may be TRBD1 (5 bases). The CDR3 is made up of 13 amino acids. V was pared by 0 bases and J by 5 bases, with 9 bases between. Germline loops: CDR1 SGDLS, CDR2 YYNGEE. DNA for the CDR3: TGTGCCAGCAGCGTAGGGGGCGAGGACGAGCAGTACTTC. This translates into CASSVGGEDEQYF. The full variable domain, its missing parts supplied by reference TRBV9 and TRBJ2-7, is DSGVTQTPKHLITATGQRVTLRCSPRSGDLSVYWYQQSLDQGLQFLIQYYNGEERAKGNILERFSAQQFPDLHSELNLSSLELGDSALYFCASSVGGEDEQYFGPGTRLTVT.

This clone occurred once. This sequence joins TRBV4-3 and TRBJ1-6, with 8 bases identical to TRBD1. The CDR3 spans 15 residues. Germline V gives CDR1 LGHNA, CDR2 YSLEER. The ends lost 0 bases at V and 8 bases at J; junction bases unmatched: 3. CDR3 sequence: CASSQDRGRDSPLHF. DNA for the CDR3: TGCGCCAGCAGCCAAGACAGGGGGCGAGATTCACCCCTCCACTTT.

Here the CDR3 DNA reads TGTGCCAGCAGCTTAGAGGGAGGACAGTTCTTC. This encodes CASSLEGGQFF. The chain couples TRBV7-6 to TRBJ2-1, with D possibly TRBD2 on 6 matching bases. The CDR3 covers 11 residues. V lost 1 base to trimming and J lost 13 bases, with 8 bases between them. The V gene's germline CDR1 is SGHVS and CDR2 FNYEAQ.

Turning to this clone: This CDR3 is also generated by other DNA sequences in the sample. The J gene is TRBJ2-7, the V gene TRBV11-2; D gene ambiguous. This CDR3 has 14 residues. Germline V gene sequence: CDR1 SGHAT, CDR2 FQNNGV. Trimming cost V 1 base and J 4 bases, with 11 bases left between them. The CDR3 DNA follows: TGTGCCAGCAGCTTAGCGGCCCTCGGGTACGAGCAGTACTTC. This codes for CASSLAALGYEQYF.